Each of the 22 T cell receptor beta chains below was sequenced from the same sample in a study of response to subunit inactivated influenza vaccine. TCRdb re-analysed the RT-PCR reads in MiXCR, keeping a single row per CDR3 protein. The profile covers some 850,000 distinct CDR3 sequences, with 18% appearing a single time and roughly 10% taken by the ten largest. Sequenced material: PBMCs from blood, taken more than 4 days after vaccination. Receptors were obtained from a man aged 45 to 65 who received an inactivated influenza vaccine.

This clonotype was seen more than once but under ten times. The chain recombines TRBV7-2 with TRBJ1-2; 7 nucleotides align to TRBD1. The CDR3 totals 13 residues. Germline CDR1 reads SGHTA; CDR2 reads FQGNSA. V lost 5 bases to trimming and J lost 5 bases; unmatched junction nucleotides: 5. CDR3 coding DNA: TGTGCCAGCAGCGCCGACAGGGTTTATGGCTACACCTTC. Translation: CASSADRVYGYTF.

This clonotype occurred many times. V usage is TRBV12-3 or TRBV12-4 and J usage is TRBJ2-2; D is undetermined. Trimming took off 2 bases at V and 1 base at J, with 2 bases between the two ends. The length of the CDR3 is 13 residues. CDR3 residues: CASSLWNTGELFF. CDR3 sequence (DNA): TGTGCCAGCAGTTTATGGAACACCGGGGAGCTGTTTTTT.

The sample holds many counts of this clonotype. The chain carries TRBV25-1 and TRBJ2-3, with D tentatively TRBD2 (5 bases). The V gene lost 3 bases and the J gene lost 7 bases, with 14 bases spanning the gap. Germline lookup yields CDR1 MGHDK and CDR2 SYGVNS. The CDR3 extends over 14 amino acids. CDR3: CASSESSWRNTQYF. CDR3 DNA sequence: TGTGCCAGCAGTGAGAGCTCCTGGAGGAATACGCAGTATTTT.

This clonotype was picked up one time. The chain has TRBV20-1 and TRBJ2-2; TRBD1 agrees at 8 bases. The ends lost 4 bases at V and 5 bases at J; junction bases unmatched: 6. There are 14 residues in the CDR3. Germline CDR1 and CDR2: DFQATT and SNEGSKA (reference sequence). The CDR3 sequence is CSATAGGSTGELFF. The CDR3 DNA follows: TGCAGTGCTACGGCAGGGGGCTCAACCGGGGAGCTGTTTTTT.

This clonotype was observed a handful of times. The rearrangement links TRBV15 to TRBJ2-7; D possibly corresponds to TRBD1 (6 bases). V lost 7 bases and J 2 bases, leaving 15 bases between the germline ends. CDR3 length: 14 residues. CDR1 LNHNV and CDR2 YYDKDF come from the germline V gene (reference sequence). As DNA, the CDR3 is TGTGCCACCACACCGGGACATCCCCCCTACGAGCAGTACTTC. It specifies CATTPGHPPYEQYF.

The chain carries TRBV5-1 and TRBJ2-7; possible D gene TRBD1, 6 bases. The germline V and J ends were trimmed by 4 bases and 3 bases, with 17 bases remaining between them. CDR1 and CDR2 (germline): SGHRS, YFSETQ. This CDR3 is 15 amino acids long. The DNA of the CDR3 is TGCGCCAGCAGCCCGAGAACAGGGTCGGGCTACGAGCAGTACTTC. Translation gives CASSPRTGSGYEQYF.

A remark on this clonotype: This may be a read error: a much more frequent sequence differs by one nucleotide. CDR3 nucleotides: TGTGCCAGCAGTTTCATCAGCACGGGCCAGTACTTC. This codes for CASSFISTGQYF. The chain is built from TRBV6-2 or TRBV6-3 and TRBJ2-7; D unclear. The CDR3 runs 12 residues. Germline V lookup: CDR1 MNHEY, CDR2 SVGEGT. Trimming took off 4 bases at V and 10 bases at J, with 14 bases between the two ends.

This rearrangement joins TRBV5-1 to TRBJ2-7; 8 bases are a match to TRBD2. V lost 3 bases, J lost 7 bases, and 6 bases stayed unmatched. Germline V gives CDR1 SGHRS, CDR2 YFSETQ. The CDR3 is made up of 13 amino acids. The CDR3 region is CASSSIAGWEQYF. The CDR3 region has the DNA TGCGCCAGCAGCTCCATAGCGGGGTGGGAGCAGTACTTC.

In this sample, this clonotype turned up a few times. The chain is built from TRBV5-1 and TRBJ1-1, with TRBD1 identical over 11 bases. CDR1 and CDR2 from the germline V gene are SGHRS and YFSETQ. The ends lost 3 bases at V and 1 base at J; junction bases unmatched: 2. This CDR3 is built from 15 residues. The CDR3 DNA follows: TGCGCCAGCAGCTGGGGGACAGGGGGGAACACTGAAGCTTTCTTT. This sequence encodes CASSWGTGGNTEAFF.

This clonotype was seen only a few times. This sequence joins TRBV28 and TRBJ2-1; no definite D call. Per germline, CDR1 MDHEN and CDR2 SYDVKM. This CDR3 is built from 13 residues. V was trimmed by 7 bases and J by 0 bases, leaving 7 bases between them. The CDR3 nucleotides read TGTGCCAGCAAGAGGAACTCCTACAATGAGCAGTTCTTC. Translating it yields CASKRNSYNEQFF.

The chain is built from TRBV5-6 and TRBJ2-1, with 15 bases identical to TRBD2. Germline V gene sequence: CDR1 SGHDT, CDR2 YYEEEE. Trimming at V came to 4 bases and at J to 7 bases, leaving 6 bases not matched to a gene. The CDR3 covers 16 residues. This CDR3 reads CASSDGLAGGLNEQFF. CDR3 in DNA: TGTGCCAGCAGCGATGGACTAGCGGGAGGGTTGAATGAGCAGTTCTTC.

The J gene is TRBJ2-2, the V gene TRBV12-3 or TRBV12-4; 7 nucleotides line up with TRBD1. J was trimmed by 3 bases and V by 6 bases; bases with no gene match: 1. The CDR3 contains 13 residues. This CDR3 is CASRGQYTGELFF. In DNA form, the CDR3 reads TGTGCCAGCAGGGGACAGTACACCGGGGAGCTGTTTTTT.

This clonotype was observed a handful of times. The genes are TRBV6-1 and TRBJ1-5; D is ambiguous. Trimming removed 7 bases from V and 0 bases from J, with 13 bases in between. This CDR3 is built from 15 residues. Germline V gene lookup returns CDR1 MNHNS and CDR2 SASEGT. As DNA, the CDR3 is TGTGCCAGCACCCTTACCTTTTATAGCAATCAGCCCCAGCATTTT. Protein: CASTLTFYSNQPQHF.

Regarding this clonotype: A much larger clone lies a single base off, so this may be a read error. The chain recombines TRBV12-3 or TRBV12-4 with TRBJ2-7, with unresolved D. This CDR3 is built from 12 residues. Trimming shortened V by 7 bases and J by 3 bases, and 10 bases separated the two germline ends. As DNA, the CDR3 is TGTGCCAGCACTTTCAGGAACTACGAGCAGTACTTC. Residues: CASTFRNYEQYF.

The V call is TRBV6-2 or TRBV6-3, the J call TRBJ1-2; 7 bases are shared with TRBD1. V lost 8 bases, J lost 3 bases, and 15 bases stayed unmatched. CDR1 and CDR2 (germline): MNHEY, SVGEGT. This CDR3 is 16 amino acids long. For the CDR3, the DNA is TGTGCCAGCCGCAGACAGGGCATGAAGATATACTATGGCTACACCTTC. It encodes CASRRQGMKIYYGYTF.

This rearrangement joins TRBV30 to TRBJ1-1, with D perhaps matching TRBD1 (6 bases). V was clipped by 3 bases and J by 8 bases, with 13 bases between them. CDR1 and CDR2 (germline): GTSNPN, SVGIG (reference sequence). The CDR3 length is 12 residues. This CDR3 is CAWSGQPTEAFF. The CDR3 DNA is TGTGCCTGGAGCGGACAGCCCACCGAAGCTTTCTTT.

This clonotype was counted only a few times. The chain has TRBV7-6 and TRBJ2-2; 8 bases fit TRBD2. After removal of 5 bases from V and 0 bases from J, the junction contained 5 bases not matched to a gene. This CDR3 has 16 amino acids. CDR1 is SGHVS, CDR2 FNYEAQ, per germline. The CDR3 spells CASSPAGGANTGELFF. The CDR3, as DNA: TGTGCCAGCAGCCCAGCCGGGGGGGCGAACACCGGGGAGCTGTTTTTT.

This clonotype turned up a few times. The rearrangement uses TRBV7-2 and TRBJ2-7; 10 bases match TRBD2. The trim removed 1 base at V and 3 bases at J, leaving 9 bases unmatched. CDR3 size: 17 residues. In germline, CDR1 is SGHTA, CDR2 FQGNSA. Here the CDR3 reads CASSLGRLAGYHYEQYF. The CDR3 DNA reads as TGTGCCAGCAGCTTAGGGAGACTAGCGGGTTATCACTACGAGCAGTACTTC.

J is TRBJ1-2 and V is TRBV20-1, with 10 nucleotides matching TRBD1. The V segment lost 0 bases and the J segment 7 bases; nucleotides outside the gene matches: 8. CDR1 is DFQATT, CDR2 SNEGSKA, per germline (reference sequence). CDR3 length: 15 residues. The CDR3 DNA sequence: TGCAGTGCTAGAGATGAGGGACAGGGGTATTCTGGCTACACCTTC. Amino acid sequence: CSARDEGQGYSGYTF.

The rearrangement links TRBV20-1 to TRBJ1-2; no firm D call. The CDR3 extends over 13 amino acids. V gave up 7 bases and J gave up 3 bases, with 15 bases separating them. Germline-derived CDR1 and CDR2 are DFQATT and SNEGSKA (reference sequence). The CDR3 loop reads CSGLEPGHYGYTF. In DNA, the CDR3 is TGCAGTGGGTTAGAACCTGGACACTATGGCTACACCTTC.

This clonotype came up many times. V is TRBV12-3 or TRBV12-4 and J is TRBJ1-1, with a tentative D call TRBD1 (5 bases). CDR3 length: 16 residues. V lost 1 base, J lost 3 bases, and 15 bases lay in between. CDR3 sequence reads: CASSLGGGGVDTEAFF. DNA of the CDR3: TGTGCCAGCAGTTTAGGGGGCGGAGGGGTTGACACTGAAGCTTTCTTT.

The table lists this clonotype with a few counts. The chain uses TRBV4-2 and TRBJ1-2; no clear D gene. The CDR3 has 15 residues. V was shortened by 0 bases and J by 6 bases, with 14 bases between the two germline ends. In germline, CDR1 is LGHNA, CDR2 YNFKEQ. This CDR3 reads CASSQDDQERNGYTF. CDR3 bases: TGTGCCAGCAGCCAAGATGATCAGGAACGAAATGGCTACACCTTC.